This is a list of T cell receptor beta chains from one sample in a study of shared clonotypes between healthy human individuals. Libraries were prepared by immunoSEQ multiplex PCR; TCRdb keeps only in-frame clonotypes and omits some of them. The sample includes over a million clones, more than 65% seen only once; the top ten take nearly 1.5%. The sequencing input was memory CD4+ T cells sorted from blood. These receptors were collected from a young man in good health. CDR3s include the opening cysteine and the closing phenylalanine or tryptophan. Each record gives: J gene, D gene, V gene, clone size, CDR3 DNA, CDR3 protein. The D gene is left open where the match is weak. Clone size is shown for a subset of rows, as once, few, many or a class of expanded clone.

>TRBJ1-5|TRBD1|TRBV5-5|few
TGTGCCAGCAGCTTGAATCCGGGACAGGTGCCGAATAGCAATCAGCCCCAGCATTTT
CASSLNPGQVPNSNQPQHF
>TRBJ2-3|.|TRBV18|.
TGTGCCAGCTCACCACAAAGGAAGGGAGCAGATACGCAGTATTTT
CASSPQRKGADTQYF
>TRBJ2-7|.|TRBV6-1|once
TGTGCCAGCAGTGACCGGGTATTAGGGACTTACAGCTCCTACGAGCAGTACTTC
CASSDRVLGTYSSYEQYF
>TRBJ2-7|TRBD1|TRBV9|.
TGTGCCAGCAGCGCGGACAGGGGCGAGCAGTACTTC
CASSADRGEQYF
>TRBJ2-7|.|TRBV6-5|.
TGTGCCAGCAGTCAAGGGGGGTCGGGGGAGCAGTACTTC
CASSQGGSGEQYF
>TRBJ1-6|TRBD1|TRBV5-8|.
TGTGCCAGCAGCGAGAACAGGGGAAATTCACCCCTCCACTTT
CASSENRGNSPLHF
>TRBJ2-7|TRBD2|TRBV7-8|.
TGTGCCAGCAGCTTATCCGCGAGGGACTACTCCTACGAGCAGTACTTC
CASSLSARDYSYEQYF
>TRBJ1-2|.|TRBV30|few
TGTGCCTGGAGTGGGGGCGGGGGCTGGAGCTATGGCTACACCTTC
CAWSGGGGWSYGYTF
>TRBJ1-1|.|TRBV6-5|few
TGTGCCAGTGGGGACACCCAAGCTTTCTTT
CASGDTQAFF
>TRBJ2-7|TRBD2|TRBV30|.
TGTGCCTGGACCACCCCCAACGAGGGACTACACCGTTCCTACGAGCAGTACTTC
CAWTTPNEGLHRSYEQYF